This T cell receptor (beta chain) was captured in a study of T cells in localized non-small cell lung cancer. Produced via immunoSEQ multiplex PCR; TCRdb's table is partial and in-frame only. The top ten clones hold roughly 4% of a sample with 40,000 to 55,000 clones, over 60% of them seen once. The CDR3 totals 14 residues. Germline lookup yields CDR1 GTSNPN and CDR2 SVGIG (reference sequence). The ends lost 3 bases at V and 7 bases at J; junction bases unmatched: 9. Study conclusions and caveats: Turning up in adjacent lung were a median roughly 60 of the top 100 tumor clones. Because researchers sequenced only one region of the tumor, heterogeneity is still possible. Longer overall survival was linked to higher blood T cell density. Adjacent uninvolved lung tissue had the highest T cell clonality, exceeding tumor.

As concerns this clone: What it binds is not known.

Sequenced material: PBMCs, taken before any cancer treatment. The chain employs TRBV30 and TRBJ2-5; 9 bases map to TRBD2. The clonotype was recovered from a woman aged 40-75 years with stage II lung adenocarcinoma. This chain's CDR3 is CAWSRGAGGGTQYF. The CDR3 DNA reads TGTGCCTGGAGCCGAGGAGCGGGGGGAGGGACCCAGTACTTC.